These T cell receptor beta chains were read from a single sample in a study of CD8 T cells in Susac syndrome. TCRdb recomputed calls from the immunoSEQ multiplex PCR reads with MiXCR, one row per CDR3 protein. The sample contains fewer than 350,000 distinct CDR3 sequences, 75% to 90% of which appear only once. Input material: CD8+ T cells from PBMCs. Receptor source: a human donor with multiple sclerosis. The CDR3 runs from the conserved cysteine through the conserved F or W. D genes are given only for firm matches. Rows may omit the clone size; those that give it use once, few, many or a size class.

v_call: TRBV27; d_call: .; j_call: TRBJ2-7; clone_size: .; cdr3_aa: CASSLLVGREQYF; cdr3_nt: TGTGCCAGCAGTTTATTGGTGGGGCGTGAGCAGTACTTC
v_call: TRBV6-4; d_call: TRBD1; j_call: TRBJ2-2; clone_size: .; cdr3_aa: CASSAGTGNTGELFF; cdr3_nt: TGTGCCAGCAGTGCCGGGACAGGGAACACCGGGGAGCTGTTTTTT
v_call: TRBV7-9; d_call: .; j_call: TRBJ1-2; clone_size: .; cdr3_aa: CASSPRWDGYTF; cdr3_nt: TGTGCCAGCAGCCCGAGGTGGGATGGCTACACCTTC
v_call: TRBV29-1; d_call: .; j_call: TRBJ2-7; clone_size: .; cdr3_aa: CSVVVGTPVGYEQYF; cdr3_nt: TGCAGCGTTGTGGTTGGGACCCCCGTGGGCTACGAGCAGTACTTC
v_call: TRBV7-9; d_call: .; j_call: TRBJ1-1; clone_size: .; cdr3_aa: CASSLVNTLNTEAFF; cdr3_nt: TGTGCCAGCAGCTTAGTTAACACCTTGAACACTGAAGCTTTCTTT
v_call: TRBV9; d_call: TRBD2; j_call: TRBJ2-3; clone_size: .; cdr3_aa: CASSPYRGETTDTQYF; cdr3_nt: TGTGCCAGCAGCCCCTATCGGGGGGAGACCACAGATACGCAGTATTTT
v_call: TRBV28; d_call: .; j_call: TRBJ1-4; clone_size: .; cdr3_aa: CASSLVLANEKLFF; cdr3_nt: TGTGCCAGCAGCCTCGTTTTGGCTAATGAAAAACTGTTTTTT
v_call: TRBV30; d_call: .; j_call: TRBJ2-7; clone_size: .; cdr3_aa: CAWSGGRGYEQYF; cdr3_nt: TGTGCCTGGAGTGGAGGCAGGGGCTACGAGCAGTACTTC
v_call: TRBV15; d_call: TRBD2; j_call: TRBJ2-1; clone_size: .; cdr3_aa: CATRALAGNNEQFF; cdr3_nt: TGTGCCACCAGGGCCCTAGCGGGAAACAATGAGCAGTTCTTC
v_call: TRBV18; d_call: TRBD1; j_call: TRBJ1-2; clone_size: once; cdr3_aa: CASSPPMSRGSYGYTF; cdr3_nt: TGTGCCAGCTCACCACCGATGTCCAGGGGGTCTTATGGCTACACCTTC